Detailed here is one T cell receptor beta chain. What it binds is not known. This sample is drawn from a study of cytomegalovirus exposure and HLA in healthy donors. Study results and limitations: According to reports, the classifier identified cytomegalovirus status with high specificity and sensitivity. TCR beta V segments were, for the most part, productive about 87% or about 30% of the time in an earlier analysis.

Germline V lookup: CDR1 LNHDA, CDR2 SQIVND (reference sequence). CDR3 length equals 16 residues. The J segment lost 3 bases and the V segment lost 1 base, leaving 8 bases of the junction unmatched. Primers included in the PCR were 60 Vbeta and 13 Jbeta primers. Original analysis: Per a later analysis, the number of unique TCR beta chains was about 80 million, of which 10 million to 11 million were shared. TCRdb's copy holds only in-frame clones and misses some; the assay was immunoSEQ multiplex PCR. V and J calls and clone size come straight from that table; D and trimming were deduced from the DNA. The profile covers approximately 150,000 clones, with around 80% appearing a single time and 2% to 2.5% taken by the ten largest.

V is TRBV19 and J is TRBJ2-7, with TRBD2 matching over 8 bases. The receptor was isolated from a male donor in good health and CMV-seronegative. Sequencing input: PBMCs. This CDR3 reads CASSIVGGDGFYEQYF. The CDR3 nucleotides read TGTGCCAGTAGTATAGTCGGGGGGGACGGTTTCTACGAGCAGTACTTC.